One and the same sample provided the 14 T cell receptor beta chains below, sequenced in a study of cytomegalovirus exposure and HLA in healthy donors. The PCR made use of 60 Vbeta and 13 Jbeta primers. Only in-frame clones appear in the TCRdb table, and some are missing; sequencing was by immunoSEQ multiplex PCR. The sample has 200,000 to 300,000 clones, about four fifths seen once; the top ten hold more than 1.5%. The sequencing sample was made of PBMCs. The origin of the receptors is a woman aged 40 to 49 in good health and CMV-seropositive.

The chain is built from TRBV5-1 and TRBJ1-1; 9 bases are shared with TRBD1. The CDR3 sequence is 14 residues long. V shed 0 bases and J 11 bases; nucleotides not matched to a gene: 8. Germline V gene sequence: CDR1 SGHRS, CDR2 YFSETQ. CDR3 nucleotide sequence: TGCGCCAGCAGCTTGGAGGGAACAGGGGGCTTCGCTTTCTTT. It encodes CASSLEGTGGFAFF. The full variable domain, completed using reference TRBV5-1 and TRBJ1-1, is KAGVTQTPRYLIKTRGQQVTLSCSPISGHRSVSWYQQTPGQGLQFLFEYFSETQRNKGNFPGRFSGRQFSNSRSEMNVSTLELGDSALYLCASSLEGTGGFAFFGQGTRLTVV.

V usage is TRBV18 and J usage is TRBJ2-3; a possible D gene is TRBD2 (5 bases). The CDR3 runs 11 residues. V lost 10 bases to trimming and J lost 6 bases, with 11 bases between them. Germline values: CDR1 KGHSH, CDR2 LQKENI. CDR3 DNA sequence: TGTGCCATTCTCAGAGGGGATACGCAGTATTTT. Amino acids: CAILRGDTQYF. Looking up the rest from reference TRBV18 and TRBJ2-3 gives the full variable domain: NAGVMQNPRHLVRRRGQEARLRCSPMKGHSHVYWYRQLPEEGLKFMVYLQKENIIDESGMPKERFSAEFPKEGPSILRIQQVVRGDSAAYFCAILRGDTQYFGPGTRLTVL.

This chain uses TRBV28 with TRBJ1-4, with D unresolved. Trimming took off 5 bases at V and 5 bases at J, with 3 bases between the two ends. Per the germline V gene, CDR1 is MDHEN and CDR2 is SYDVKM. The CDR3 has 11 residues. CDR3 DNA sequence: TGTGCCAGCAGTACAAATGAAAAACTGTTTTTT. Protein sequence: CASSTNEKLFF.

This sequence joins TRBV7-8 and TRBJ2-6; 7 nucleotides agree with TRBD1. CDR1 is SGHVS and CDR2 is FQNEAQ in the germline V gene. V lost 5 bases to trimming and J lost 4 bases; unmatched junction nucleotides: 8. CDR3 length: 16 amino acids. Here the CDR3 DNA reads TGTGCCAGCAGCCAGACCAGGGGGACCGGGGCCAACGTCCTGACTTTC. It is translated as CASSQTRGTGANVLTF.

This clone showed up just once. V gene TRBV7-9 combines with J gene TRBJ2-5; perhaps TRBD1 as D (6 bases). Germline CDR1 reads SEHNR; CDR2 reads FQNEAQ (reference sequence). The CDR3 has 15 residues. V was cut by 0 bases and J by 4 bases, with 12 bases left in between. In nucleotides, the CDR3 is TGTGCCAGCAGCTTAGCCGCAGGGGCCGCAGAGACCCAGTACTTC. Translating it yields CASSLAAGAAETQYF.

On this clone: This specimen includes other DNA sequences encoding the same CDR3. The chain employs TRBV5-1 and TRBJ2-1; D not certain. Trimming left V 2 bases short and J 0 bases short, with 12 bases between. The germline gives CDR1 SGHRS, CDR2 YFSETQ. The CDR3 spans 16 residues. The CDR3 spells CASSLPTGSSYNEQFF. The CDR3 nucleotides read TGCGCCAGCAGCTTACCGACTGGAAGCTCCTACAATGAGCAGTTCTTC. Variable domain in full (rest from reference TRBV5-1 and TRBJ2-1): KAGVTQTPRYLIKTRGQQVTLSCSPISGHRSVSWYQQTPGQGLQFLFEYFSETQRNKGNFPGRFSGRQFSNSRSEMNVSTLELGDSALYLCASSLPTGSSYNEQFFGPGTRLTVL.

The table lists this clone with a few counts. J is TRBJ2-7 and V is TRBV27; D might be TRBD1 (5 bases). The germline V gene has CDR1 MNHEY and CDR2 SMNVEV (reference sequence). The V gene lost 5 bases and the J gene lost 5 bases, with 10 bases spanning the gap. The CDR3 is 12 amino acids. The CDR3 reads CASSPRGNEQYF. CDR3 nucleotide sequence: TGTGCCAGCAGTCCAAGGGGAAACGAGCAGTACTTC.

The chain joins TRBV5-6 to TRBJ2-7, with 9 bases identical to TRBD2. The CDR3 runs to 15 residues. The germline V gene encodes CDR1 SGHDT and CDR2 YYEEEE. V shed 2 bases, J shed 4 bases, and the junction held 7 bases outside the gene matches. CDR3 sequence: CASSLTAGGGYEQYF. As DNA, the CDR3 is TGTGCCAGCAGCTTAACGGCGGGAGGGGGTTACGAGCAGTACTTC. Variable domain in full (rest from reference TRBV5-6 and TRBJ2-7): DAGVTQSPTHLIKTRGQQVTLRCSPKSGHDTVSWYQQALGQGPQFIFQYYEEEERQRGNFPDRFSGHQFPNYSSELNVNALLLGDSALYLCASSLTAGGGYEQYFGPGTRLTVT.

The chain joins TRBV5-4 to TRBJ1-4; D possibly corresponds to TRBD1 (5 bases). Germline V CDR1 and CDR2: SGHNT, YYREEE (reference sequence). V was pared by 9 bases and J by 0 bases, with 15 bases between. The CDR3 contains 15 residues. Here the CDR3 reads CATSSPGATNEKLFF. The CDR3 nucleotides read TGTGCCACCTCCTCTCCGGGGGCAACTAATGAAAAACTGTTTTTT.

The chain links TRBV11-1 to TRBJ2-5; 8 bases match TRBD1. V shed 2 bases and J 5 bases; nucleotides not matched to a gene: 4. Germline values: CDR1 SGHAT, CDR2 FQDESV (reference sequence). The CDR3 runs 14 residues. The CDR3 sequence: CASSLRRGPETQYF. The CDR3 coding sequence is TGTGCCAGCAGCTTACGCAGGGGGCCGGAGACCCAGTACTTC.

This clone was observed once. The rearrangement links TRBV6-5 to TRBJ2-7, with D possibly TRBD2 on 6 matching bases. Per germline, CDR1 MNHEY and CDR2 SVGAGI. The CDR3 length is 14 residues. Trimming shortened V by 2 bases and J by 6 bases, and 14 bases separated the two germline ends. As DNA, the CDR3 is TGTGCCAGCAGTTACGGCCCAGGAGGGAGCGAGCAGTACTTC. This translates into CASSYGPGGSEQYF.

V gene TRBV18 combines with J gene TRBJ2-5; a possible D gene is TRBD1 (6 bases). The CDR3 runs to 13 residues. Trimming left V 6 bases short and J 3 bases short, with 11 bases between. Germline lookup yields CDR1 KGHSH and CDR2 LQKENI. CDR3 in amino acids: CASSLRQEETQYF. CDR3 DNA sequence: TGTGCCAGCTCTCTTCGACAGGAAGAGACCCAGTACTTC. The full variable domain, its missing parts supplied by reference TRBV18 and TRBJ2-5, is NAGVMQNPRHLVRRRGQEARLRCSPMKGHSHVYWYRQLPEEGLKFMVYLQKENIIDESGMPKERFSAEFPKEGPSILRIQQVVRGDSAAYFCASSLRQEETQYFGPGTRLLVL.

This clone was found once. The CDR3 spells CASSEHRNTEAFF. CDR3 nucleotides: TGTGCCAGCAGCGAGCACAGGAACACTGAAGCTTTCTTT. This chain joins TRBV7-3 and TRBJ1-1; D is uncertain. Germline V lookup: CDR1 SGHTA, CDR2 FQGTGA. The CDR3 extends over 13 amino acids. V dropped 5 bases and J dropped 1 base, with 8 bases sitting between them.

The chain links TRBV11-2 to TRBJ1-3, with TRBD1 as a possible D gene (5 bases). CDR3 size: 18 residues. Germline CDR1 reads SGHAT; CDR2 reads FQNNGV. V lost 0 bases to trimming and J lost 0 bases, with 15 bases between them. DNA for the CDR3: TGTGCCAGCAGCTTAGACCGTAGGGGCAGTCTCTCTGGAAACACCATATATTTT. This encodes CASSLDRRGSLSGNTIYF.